A selection of T cell receptor beta chains follows, all from one sample in a study of identical twins. TCRdb processed the 5' RACE reads anew with MiXCR; each CDR3 protein has one entry. The table lists some 1,700,000 distinct CDR3 sequences, under 35% of them singletons, with 0.27% in the top ten. The sample comprised cord blood. These receptor sequences come from a newborn girl in good health. Each CDR3 is given with its conserved first and last residue. The order of the fields is V gene, clone size, D gene, J gene, CDR3 DNA, CDR3 protein. A D gene is named only where the DNA matches it firmly. Rows may omit the clone size; those that give it use once, few, many or a size class.

v_call: TRBV20-1; clone_size: few; d_call: TRBD1; j_call: TRBJ1-4; cdr3_nt: TGCAGTGCACAAAGGGACAGGGTAAATGAAAAACTGTTTTTT; cdr3_aa: CSAQRDRVNEKLFF
v_call: TRBV7-8; clone_size: -; d_call: TRBD2; j_call: TRBJ2-7; cdr3_nt: TGTGCCAGCAGCTTATGGGGACTAGCGGCTTACTACGAGCAGTACTTC; cdr3_aa: CASSLWGLAAYYEQYF
v_call: TRBV4-1; clone_size: few; d_call: TRBD1; j_call: TRBJ1-4; cdr3_nt: TGCGCCAGCAGCCAAGCGGGACAGGGGAAGGAAAAACTGTTTTTT; cdr3_aa: CASSQAGQGKEKLFF
v_call: TRBV12-3/TRBV12-4; clone_size: few; d_call: TRBD1; j_call: TRBJ2-5; cdr3_nt: TGTGCCAGCAGTTTGATCAAGGGACAGGTTCAAGAGACCCAGTACTTC; cdr3_aa: CASSLIKGQVQETQYF
v_call: TRBV25-1; clone_size: few; d_call: TRBD2; j_call: TRBJ2-5; cdr3_nt: TGTGCCAGCAGTGAGTGGACTAGCGGGAGAGAGACCCAGTACTTC; cdr3_aa: CASSEWTSGRETQYF
v_call: TRBV5-1; clone_size: -; d_call: -; j_call: TRBJ2-1; cdr3_nt: TGCGCCAGCAGCTTAATGACAGGTGTGGCCAATGAGCAGTTCTTC; cdr3_aa: CASSLMTGVANEQFF
v_call: TRBV28; clone_size: few; d_call: TRBD1; j_call: TRBJ2-6; cdr3_nt: TGTGCCAGCAGGTACAGGGGGGTTGGGGCCAACGTCCTGACTTTC; cdr3_aa: CASRYRGVGANVLTF
v_call: TRBV5-6; clone_size: many; d_call: -; j_call: TRBJ2-7; cdr3_nt: TGTGCCAGCAGCTCAACTTCTTCCCGGGACCAAGGCTACGAGCAGTACTTC; cdr3_aa: CASSSTSSRDQGYEQYF
v_call: TRBV20-1; clone_size: -; d_call: TRBD1; j_call: TRBJ2-2; cdr3_nt: TGCAGTGCTCCCCGGCCGGGACAGGGGAACACCGGGGAGCTGTTTTTT; cdr3_aa: CSAPRPGQGNTGELFF
v_call: TRBV7-9; clone_size: -; d_call: -; j_call: TRBJ1-5; cdr3_nt: TGTGCCAGCAGTTCAGGGGATTATAGCAATCAGCCCCAGCATTTT; cdr3_aa: CASSSGDYSNQPQHF
v_call: TRBV4-1; clone_size: -; d_call: -; j_call: TRBJ2-3; cdr3_nt: TGCGCCAGCAGCCAGGTCCTCCCGGGGTCGACGCAGTATTTT; cdr3_aa: CASSQVLPGSTQYF
v_call: TRBV12-5; clone_size: few; d_call: TRBD2; j_call: TRBJ2-1; cdr3_nt: TGTGCTAGTGGTGCCCGACTAGCGGGAAGCTCCTACAATGAGCAGTTCTTC; cdr3_aa: CASGARLAGSSYNEQFF
v_call: TRBV18; clone_size: -; d_call: -; j_call: TRBJ2-1; cdr3_nt: TGTGCCAGCTCACCCCCACTCGGACAGTCTGAGCAGTTCTTC; cdr3_aa: CASSPPLGQSEQFF
v_call: TRBV20-1; clone_size: few; d_call: -; j_call: TRBJ2-7; cdr3_nt: TGCAGTGCTAACCCCAGCGAGGTACTACCCTACGAGCAGTACTTC; cdr3_aa: CSANPSEVLPYEQYF
v_call: TRBV28; clone_size: -; d_call: -; j_call: TRBJ2-1; cdr3_nt: TGTGCCGTGGGAGTAGGACGGTACCAAAATGGCAATGAGCAGTTCTTC; cdr3_aa: CAVGVGRYQNGNEQFF
v_call: TRBV5-1; clone_size: few; d_call: TRBD2; j_call: TRBJ2-7; cdr3_nt: TGCGCCAGCAGCTGGAGACTAGCGTGGGACGAGCAGTACTTC; cdr3_aa: CASSWRLAWDEQYF
v_call: TRBV29-1; clone_size: -; d_call: -; j_call: TRBJ1-1; cdr3_nt: TGCAGCGCCCCTGGACAGCCTGAAGCTTTCTTT; cdr3_aa: CSAPGQPEAFF
v_call: TRBV3-1; clone_size: -; d_call: TRBD2; j_call: TRBJ2-7; cdr3_nt: TGTGCCAGCAGCCAAGATTCCTGGACTAGCGGTTCCTACGAGCAGTACTTC; cdr3_aa: CASSQDSWTSGSYEQYF
v_call: TRBV3-1; clone_size: -; d_call: TRBD2; j_call: TRBJ2-1; cdr3_nt: TGTGCCAGCAGCCGGGGAGCGGGGAGCTCCTACAATGAGCAGTTCTTC; cdr3_aa: CASSRGAGSSYNEQFF
v_call: TRBV27; clone_size: -; d_call: -; j_call: TRBJ1-1; cdr3_nt: TGTGCCAGCAGAGTTAGCGGGGCCAAAGGGAACACCGAAGCTTTCTTT; cdr3_aa: CASRVSGAKGNTEAFF
v_call: TRBV5-1; clone_size: -; d_call: -; j_call: TRBJ2-3; cdr3_nt: TGCGCCAGCAGCTTGGCGGTAGCGGCGAACACAGATACGCAGTATTTT; cdr3_aa: CASSLAVAANTDTQYF
v_call: TRBV29-1; clone_size: few; d_call: TRBD1; j_call: TRBJ1-1; cdr3_nt: TGCAGCGTTGGAGGGGTCAGGGGGCGCCTGAACACTGAAGCTTTCTTT; cdr3_aa: CSVGGVRGRLNTEAFF
v_call: TRBV10-3; clone_size: few; d_call: TRBD1; j_call: TRBJ1-1; cdr3_nt: TGTGCCATCAGCGGGACAGGCCCTGAAGCTTTCTTT; cdr3_aa: CAISGTGPEAFF
v_call: TRBV20-1; clone_size: -; d_call: -; j_call: TRBJ2-7; cdr3_nt: TGCAGTGCTAGAGACGTAGGGGGCGGGAGGAACGAGCAGTACTTC; cdr3_aa: CSARDVGGGRNEQYF
v_call: TRBV28; clone_size: many; d_call: TRBD2; j_call: TRBJ2-3; cdr3_nt: TGTGCCAGCAGTTTATCGGGAGGGCACACAGATACGCAGTATTTT; cdr3_aa: CASSLSGGHTDTQYF
v_call: TRBV27; clone_size: -; d_call: -; j_call: TRBJ1-1; cdr3_nt: TGTGCCAGCAGTTTAGGGCACCCCAACACTGAAGCTTTCTTT; cdr3_aa: CASSLGHPNTEAFF
v_call: TRBV6-1; clone_size: -; d_call: -; j_call: TRBJ1-4; cdr3_nt: TGTGCCAGCGAGCTCGAAGGGAACCTCCATTCAACTAATGAAAAACTGTTTTTT; cdr3_aa: CASELEGNLHSTNEKLFF
v_call: TRBV5-1; clone_size: few; d_call: TRBD2; j_call: TRBJ2-7; cdr3_nt: TGCGCCAGCAGCTTGGTAACTAGCGGGATCCACGAGCAGTACTTC; cdr3_aa: CASSLVTSGIHEQYF
v_call: TRBV6-1; clone_size: -; d_call: -; j_call: TRBJ2-7; cdr3_nt: TGTGCCAGCAGGCTAAGAACCGGGACCTCCAATGAGCAGTACTTC; cdr3_aa: CASRLRTGTSNEQYF
v_call: TRBV7-9; clone_size: -; d_call: -; j_call: TRBJ2-5; cdr3_nt: TGTGCCAGCAGCTCATTCGTGGTTCCAGGGCACAATGAGCAGTACTTC; cdr3_aa: CASSSFVVPGHNEQYF
v_call: TRBV20-1; clone_size: -; d_call: TRBD1; j_call: TRBJ2-7; cdr3_nt: TGCAGTGCTCGACGACATGGACAGGGGACCTACGAGCAGTACTTC; cdr3_aa: CSARRHGQGTYEQYF
v_call: TRBV6-5; clone_size: few; d_call: TRBD1; j_call: TRBJ2-7; cdr3_nt: TGTGCCAGCAGCCCAGGGACAGCCCCTTCCTACGAGCAGTACTTC; cdr3_aa: CASSPGTAPSYEQYF
v_call: TRBV9; clone_size: -; d_call: -; j_call: TRBJ2-3; cdr3_nt: TGTGCCAGCAGCGTAGCTGTAGGTACCCGACGGGGAGATGCGCAGTATTTT; cdr3_aa: CASSVAVGTRRGDAQYF
v_call: TRBV7-9; clone_size: few; d_call: -; j_call: TRBJ2-3; cdr3_nt: TGTGCCAGCAGCTTAGCGGACTGGGCAGATACGCAGTATTTT; cdr3_aa: CASSLADWADTQYF
v_call: TRBV28; clone_size: -; d_call: -; j_call: TRBJ1-4; cdr3_nt: TGTGCCAGCCGCTCCCCAGGGGCCACTAATGAAAAACTGTTTTTT; cdr3_aa: CASRSPGATNEKLFF
v_call: TRBV5-6; clone_size: -; d_call: -; j_call: TRBJ1-1; cdr3_nt: TGTGCCAGCAGCTTGGGTCCAAGTTTGGGATACACTGAAGCTTTCTTT; cdr3_aa: CASSLGPSLGYTEAFF
v_call: TRBV6-5; clone_size: -; d_call: -; j_call: TRBJ1-4; cdr3_nt: TGTGCCAGCAGTTACGGAAAGGGGGGATTTGAAAAACTGTTTTTT; cdr3_aa: CASSYGKGGFEKLFF
v_call: TRBV2; clone_size: few; d_call: -; j_call: TRBJ1-1; cdr3_nt: TGTGCCAGCAGTACTTCTCCGAACACTGAAGCTTTCTTT; cdr3_aa: CASSTSPNTEAFF
v_call: TRBV11-2; clone_size: few; d_call: TRBD1; j_call: TRBJ2-5; cdr3_nt: TGTGCCAGCACCTTTGGGGACAGGGGGCAAGAGACCCAGTACTTC; cdr3_aa: CASTFGDRGQETQYF
v_call: TRBV27; clone_size: -; d_call: TRBD1; j_call: TRBJ1-4; cdr3_nt: TGTGCCAGCAGTCATCGACAGGGAGGGGGAAAACTGTTTTTT; cdr3_aa: CASSHRQGGGKLFF
v_call: TRBV30; clone_size: -; d_call: -; j_call: TRBJ2-1; cdr3_nt: TGTGCCTGGAGTGTAACCCAGAAGTCTGAGCAGTTCTTC; cdr3_aa: CAWSVTQKSEQFF
v_call: TRBV5-1; clone_size: -; d_call: TRBD2; j_call: TRBJ2-7; cdr3_nt: TGCGCCAGCAGCTTGGCACTAGCGGGAGGTGTTAGCTGGGCATACGAGCAGTACTTC; cdr3_aa: CASSLALAGGVSWAYEQYF